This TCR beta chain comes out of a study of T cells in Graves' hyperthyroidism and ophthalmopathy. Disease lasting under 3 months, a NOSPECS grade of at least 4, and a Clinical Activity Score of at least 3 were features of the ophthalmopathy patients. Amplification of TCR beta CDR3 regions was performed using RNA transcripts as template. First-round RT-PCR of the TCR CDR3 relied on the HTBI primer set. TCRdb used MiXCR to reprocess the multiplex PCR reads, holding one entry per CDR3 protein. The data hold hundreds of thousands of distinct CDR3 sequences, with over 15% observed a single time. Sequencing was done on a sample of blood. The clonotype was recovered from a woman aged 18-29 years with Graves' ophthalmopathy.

The CDR3 sequence: CASRDRGVGGYEQYF. The CDR3 region has the DNA TGTGCCAGCAGGGACAGGGGGGTGGGGGGCTACGAGCAGTACTTC. The gene calls are TRBV28 and TRBJ2-7, with TRBD1 matching 10 bases. The CDR3 runs 15 residues. Trimming took 6 bases from V and 3 from J; bases not matched to a gene: 8. Germline CDR1 reads MDHEN; CDR2 reads SYDVKM.